This T cell receptor (beta chain) stems from a study of shared clonotypes between healthy human individuals. Trimming shortened V by 1 base and J by 0 bases, and 11 bases separated the two germline ends. Germline loops: CDR1 SGDLS, CDR2 YYNGEE. The CDR3 runs 16 residues. Researchers divided each subset's genomic DNA evenly across several immunoSEQ plates. Clones were sequenced by immunoSEQ multiplex PCR, and TCRdb holds only the in-frame ones, with some missing. Counted here are about 1.1 million clones, approximately 80% occurring once; the ten biggest clones make up roughly 0.9%. This receptor was identified in a man aged 18 to 30 in good health. Some clones in this sample may be carry-over from other donors' samples. Sequencing was performed on memory CD4+ T cells from PBMCs. Subset noted: CD45RA-negative fraction. The rearrangement joins TRBV9 to TRBJ2-1; TRBD2 is a possible D gene (6 bases). As DNA, the CDR3 is TGTGCCAGCAGCGTATTTTCTAGCGTCTCCTACAATGAGCAGTTCTTC. Translation gives CASSVFSSVSYNEQFF.